This T cell receptor (beta chain) was profiled in a study of T-cell reconstitution after alpha-beta-depleted transplantation in children. Unique molecular identifiers were built into the TCRbeta library. TCRdb used MiXCR to reprocess the PCR reads, holding one entry per CDR3 protein. Found here are 250,000 to 400,000 distinct CDR3 sequences, 23% of them singletons; the top ten hold roughly 9.8%. As for this clonotype: Its antigen is currently unknown.

Deletions cut 5 bases from V and 6 bases from J, with 14 bases between. This CDR3 region has 13 residues. Looked up from germline, CDR1 is SGHAT and CDR2 is FQNNGV. Study observations and caveats: The main origin of T-cell counts and diversity one year after transplant was newly produced T cells. Several hundred expanded graft clones reportedly supplied alpha-beta T cells about two months after transplant.

The sequence came from a male patient aged 10 to 17 who had a stem cell transplant for acute lymphoblastic leukemia, so the T cells may come from the graft donor. The sequenced sample was PBMCs, mostly from graft donor cells, obtained 180 days after TCRalphabeta/CD19-depleted stem cell transplant. The rearrangement uses TRBV11-2 and TRBJ2-7; D gene ambiguous. The CDR3 here is CASSPGREVEQYF. The CDR3 region has the DNA TGTGCCAGCAGCCCCGGGCGAGAAGTCGAGCAGTACTTC.